This entry lists 23 T cell receptor beta chains sequenced from one sample in a study of cytomegalovirus exposure and HLA in healthy donors. 13 Jbeta primers and 60 Vbeta primers were used for the PCR. The assay was immunoSEQ multiplex PCR, and TCRdb's table has in-frame clones only and misses some. The repertoire holds 150,000 to 250,000 clones, with 70% to 80% as singletons. The material sequenced was PBMCs. These TCRs come from a woman aged 25 to 39 in good health and CMV-seropositive.

The chain joins TRBV5-5 to TRBJ2-3, with 10 bases aligning to TRBD2. This CDR3 has 14 residues. With 4 bases clipped from V and 6 bases from J, the junction kept 5 bases outside the gene matches. The germline gives CDR1 SGHKS, CDR2 YYEKEE (reference sequence). CDR3 sequence: CASSLLAGQDTQYF. DNA of the CDR3: TGTGCCAGCAGCCTACTAGCGGGGCAGGATACGCAGTATTTT.

The J gene is TRBJ2-7, the V gene TRBV5-6; D remains ambiguous. The CDR3 length is 13 residues. Deletions cut 2 bases from V and 3 bases from J, with 9 bases between. The germline CDR1 and CDR2 sequences are SGHDT and YYEEEE. As DNA, the CDR3 is TGTGCCAGCAGCTTCATGGCAGACTACGAGCAGTACTTC. Amino acid sequence: CASSFMADYEQYF.

A note on this clone: Other nucleotide sequences in the sample specify the same CDR3. The chain couples TRBV11-3 to TRBJ1-1; the D is unclear. Germline CDR1 is SGHNT and CDR2 is YENEEA. Deletions cut 1 base from V and 2 bases from J, with 8 bases between. The CDR3 has 14 amino acids. CDR3 sequence reads: CASSLGQLNTEAFF. In DNA, the CDR3 is TGTGCCAGCAGCTTAGGACAACTTAACACTGAAGCTTTCTTT.

V gene TRBV5-8 combines with J gene TRBJ2-1, with a weak D call TRBD2 (5 bases). Trimming cost V 0 bases and J 4 bases, with 17 bases left between them. The V gene's germline CDR1 is SGHTS and CDR2 YDEGEE. The CDR3 runs 17 residues. The CDR3 is CASSLVRGTAGYNEQFF. The CDR3 DNA follows: TGTGCCAGCAGCTTGGTTCGGGGAACGGCGGGTTACAATGAGCAGTTCTTC.

CDR3 nucleotide sequence: TGCGCCAGCAGCCAAACTGCTTCCTATAATTCACCCCTCCACTTT. It yields the protein CASSQTASYNSPLHF. The chain has TRBV4-1 and TRBJ1-6; no reliable D call. The V end was cut by 2 bases, the J end by 1 base, with 6 bases between. The germline CDR1 and CDR2 sequences are MGHRA and YSYEKL. CDR3 length: 15 amino acids.

V gene TRBV4-3 combines with J gene TRBJ1-5; 9 nucleotides agree with TRBD1. The CDR3 runs to 15 residues. Germline CDR1 is LGHNA and CDR2 is YSLEER. Unmatched junction bases numbered 11, after V lost 5 bases and J lost 9 bases. The CDR3 is CASSIDRGILSPQHF. In nucleotides, the CDR3 is TGCGCCAGCAGCATTGACAGGGGGATATTATCGCCCCAGCATTTT.

This clone was recorded once. This chain links TRBV10-2 with TRBJ2-7; TRBD2 matches at 12 bases. Losses at the gene ends were 3 bases for V and 5 bases for J; bases not matched to a gene: 5. The CDR3 has 15 amino acids. In germline, CDR1 is WSHSY, CDR2 SAAADI. The CDR3 bases are TGCGCCAGCAGTGATACTAGCGGGGGGCACGACGAGCAGTACTTC. It encodes CASSDTSGGHDEQYF.

This clone was detected once. J is TRBJ1-2 and V is TRBV5-1; 11 bases align to TRBD1. Trimming took 0 bases from V and 8 from J; bases not matched to a gene: 9. The CDR3 length is 16 residues. Germline V lookup: CDR1 SGHRS, CDR2 YFSETQ. The CDR3 DNA is TGCGCCAGCAGCTTGGAATGGGACAGGGGGGCGAGGGGCTACACCTTC. This gives the protein CASSLEWDRGARGYTF.

In this sample, this clone turned up a few times. The chain combines TRBV9 with TRBJ2-7; the match to TRBD1 covers 9 bases. CDR1 is SGDLS and CDR2 is YYNGEE in the germline V gene. CDR3 length: 15 residues. V dropped 4 bases and J dropped 1; count of bases not matched to a gene: 6. The CDR3 loop is CASSRGDRASYEQYF. The DNA for the CDR3 is TGTGCCAGCAGCCGGGGGGACAGGGCATCCTACGAGCAGTACTTC.

The V gene is TRBV29-1, the J gene TRBJ2-7, with 9 bases aligning to TRBD1. Germline V lookup: CDR1 SQVTM, CDR2 ANQGSEA. This CDR3 comprises 11 residues. J lost 6 bases, V lost 8 bases, and 5 bases had no gene match. CDR3 DNA sequence: TGCAGCTCTGGACAGGGGCGCGAGCAGTACTTC. It specifies CSSGQGREQYF.

The rearrangement links TRBV7-9 to TRBJ1-6; tentative D call: TRBD1 (5 bases). Deletions cut 2 bases from V and 5 bases from J, with 13 bases between. The CDR3 extends over 16 amino acids. Germline CDR1 reads SEHNR; CDR2 reads FQNEAQ (reference sequence). The CDR3 DNA is TGTGCCAGCAGCTTAAGGGGTGAGGTCCATAATTCACCCCTCCACTTT. Amino acid sequence: CASSLRGEVHNSPLHF.

This clone was seen only once. The chain combines TRBV29-1 with TRBJ2-7; possible D gene TRBD1, 7 bases. This CDR3 spans 12 amino acids. V dropped 2 bases and J dropped 3 bases, with 8 bases sitting between them. The V gene's germline CDR1 is SQVTM and CDR2 ANQGSEA. CDR3 sequence: CSVEQGGYEQYF. CDR3 DNA sequence: TGCAGCGTTGAACAGGGGGGCTACGAGCAGTACTTC.

The rearrangement joins TRBV27 to TRBJ2-7; TRBD2 matches at 7 bases. The CDR3 sequence is 14 residues long. The germline V gene has CDR1 MNHEY and CDR2 SMNVEV (reference sequence). The ends lost 5 bases at V and 2 bases at J; junction bases unmatched: 6. This CDR3 reads CASSTSSGTYEQYF. The CDR3 coding sequence is TGTGCCAGCAGTACCTCTAGCGGTACCTACGAGCAGTACTTC.

The chain links TRBV11-3 to TRBJ1-5; possibly TRBD1 for D (6 bases). The V and J ends lost 5 bases and 4 bases respectively, with 18 bases between them. Per germline, CDR1 SGHNT and CDR2 YENEEA. CDR3 length: 16 amino acids. The CDR3 nucleotides are TGTGCCAGCAGCCGGGAAGCAGGGGCTTGGAATCAGCCCCAGCATTTT. Protein: CASSREAGAWNQPQHF.

This clone has just a few counts. The V and J genes are TRBV6-6 and TRBJ2-6; weak D call: TRBD2 (5 bases). CDR3 length: 13 residues. Trimming cost V 8 bases and J 5 bases, with 10 bases left between them. The germline CDR1 and CDR2 sequences are MNHNY and SVGAGI (reference sequence). The CDR3 region has the DNA TGTGCCAGCGCCGGGGAAAGGGCCAACGTCCTGACTTTC. Translated, it gives CASAGERANVLTF.

The genes are TRBV10-3 and TRBJ1-2; a possible D gene is TRBD1 (6 bases). CDR1 and CDR2 from the germline V gene are ENHRY and SYGVKD. V was clipped by 6 bases and J by 2 bases, with 10 bases between them. This CDR3 is built from 13 residues. The CDR3, as DNA: TGTGCCATCAGACAGGGTTACAACTATGGCTACACCTTC. Translation: CAIRQGYNYGYTF.

In this sample, this clone turned up a few times. One junction end disagrees with the germline gene, perhaps due to a read error. The chain employs TRBV10-2 and TRBJ1-2, with D possibly matching TRBD1 (5 bases). This CDR3 spans 13 amino acids. Germline CDR1 and CDR2: WSHSY and SAAADI. The CDR3 is CASSEGLTTRTSF. CDR3 nucleotide sequence: TGCGCCAGCAGTGAGGGGTTAACCACACGGACAAGCTTC.

The chain has TRBV2 and TRBJ2-3; 11 bases are a match to TRBD2. Trimming at V came to 7 bases and at J to 2 bases, leaving 8 bases not matched to a gene. CDR3 length: 16 amino acids. Germline V gives CDR1 SNHLY, CDR2 FYNNEI. CDR3 region: CASIPRLAGHTDTQYF. Here the CDR3 DNA reads TGTGCCAGCATCCCAAGACTAGCGGGACACACAGATACGCAGTATTTT.

This sequence joins TRBV5-4 and TRBJ2-1; perhaps TRBD1 as D (6 bases). Trimming shortened V by 2 bases and J by 3 bases, and 15 bases separated the two germline ends. The CDR3 is 16 residues long. CDR1 and CDR2 (germline): SGHNT, YYREEE (reference sequence). The CDR3 sequence is CASSFPPGQYYNEQFF. The CDR3 DNA sequence: TGTGCCAGCAGCTTCCCCCCTGGACAGTACTACAATGAGCAGTTCTTC.

V usage is TRBV29-1 and J usage is TRBJ2-7; unclear D gene. Germline V lookup: CDR1 SQVTM, CDR2 ANQGSEA. Trimming left V 4 bases short and J 3 bases short, with 7 bases between. The CDR3 has 11 residues. CDR3 nucleotide sequence: TGCAGCGTTGGCAGCGTCTACGAGCAGTACTTC. This translates into CSVGSVYEQYF.

As DNA, the CDR3 is TGTGCCACAGGAAGGGGCTACGAGCAGTACTTC. This gives the protein CATGRGYEQYF. The chain links TRBV5-4 to TRBJ2-7; D possibly corresponds to TRBD1 (5 bases). Germline CDR1 and CDR2: SGHNT and YYREEE (reference sequence). This CDR3 spans 11 amino acids. Trimming cost V 9 bases and J 3 bases, with 10 bases left between them.

CDR3: CASETGQGQTGELFF. In DNA, the CDR3 is TGCGCCAGCGAAACTGGACAGGGTCAAACCGGGGAGCTGTTTTTT. V gene TRBV5-1 combines with J gene TRBJ2-2; 8 bases fit TRBD1. V lost 7 bases and J lost 5; bases outside the gene matches: 10. The CDR3 runs 15 residues. Germline CDR1 SGHRS, CDR2 YFSETQ.

This clone occurred once. This rearrangement joins TRBV5-1 to TRBJ1-1; TRBD1 matches at 7 bases. This CDR3 contains 14 residues. Looked up from germline, CDR1 is SGHRS and CDR2 is YFSETQ. V lost 3 bases to trimming and J lost 5 bases; unmatched junction nucleotides: 7. CDR3 sequence (DNA): TGCGCCAGCAGCTCGGGACAGCTGGAAACTGAAGCTTTCTTT. It specifies CASSSGQLETEAFF.